A selection of T cell receptor beta chains follows, all from one sample in a study of technical replicates of blood from a few donors. Assay: immunoSEQ multiplex PCR; the TCRdb copy retains only in-frame clones and omits some. The sample holds around 95,000 clones; roughly 94% are singletons and the top ten take 0.2% to 0.25%. The sample taken for sequencing was T cells isolated from PBMCs. Source of these receptors: a human donor in good health. The CDR3 runs from the conserved cysteine through the conserved F or W. Each record gives: CDR3 length, V gene, clone size, J gene, D gene, CDR3 DNA, CDR3 protein. A D gene is named only where the DNA matches it firmly. Expanded clones get a size class; other rows say once, few or many, or leave the size out.

>15|TRBV5-1|once|TRBJ1-2|TRBD1
TGCGCCAGCAGCACCGGACAGGGGAGAGCGAATGGCTACACCTTC
CASSTGQGRANGYTF
>11|TRBV11-2|.|TRBJ2-5|.
TGTGCCAGCAGCTTCCGGGAGACCCAGTACTTC
CASSFRETQYF
>13|TRBV6-4|.|TRBJ1-1|.
TGTGCCAGCAGTGTATTTCGGGACACTGAAGCTTTCTTT
CASSVFRDTEAFF
>14|TRBV7-8|.|TRBJ1-2|.
TGTGCCAGCAGCTCGTTCGGGGGGGGGCATGGCTACACCTTC
CASSSFGGGHGYTF
>15|TRBV27|.|TRBJ1-3|.
TGTGCCAGCAGTGCGACAGCCAGCTCTGGAAACACCATATATTTT
CASSATASSGNTIYF
>15|TRBV7-9|.|TRBJ1-2|TRBD1
TGTGCCAGCACCTCCCCTTCAAGAGGGACAGATGGCTACACCTTC
CASTSPSRGTDGYTF
>17|TRBV11-2|.|TRBJ2-7|.
TGTGCCAGCAGCTTAGTCCTTTCTCTATCAAGCTCCTACGAGCAGTACTTC
CASSLVLSLSSSYEQYF
>13|TRBV2|.|TRBJ1-5|.
TGTGCCAACCATGGGGGCAGCAATCAGCCCCAGCATTTT
CANHGGSNQPQHF
>16|TRBV11-3|.|TRBJ2-7|TRBD2
TGTGCCAGCAGCTCCCCAACTAGCGGAAGCTCCTACGAGCAGTACTTC
CASSSPTSGSSYEQYF
>13|TRBV5-1|.|TRBJ2-1|.
TGCGCCAGCATCTTAGGGGCAGGGGATGAGCAGTTCTTC
CASILGAGDEQFF
>15|TRBV7-8|.|TRBJ1-6|.
TGTGCCAGCAGCGTGACCAGGGGCCTTAATTCACCCCTCCACTTT
CASSVTRGLNSPLHF
>16|TRBV11-3|.|TRBJ2-5|TRBD2
TGTGCCAGCAGCCCAGGGGGACTAGCCGGAGAAGAGACCCAGTACTTC
CASSPGGLAGEETQYF
>17|TRBV10-3|.|TRBJ2-7|TRBD1
TGTGCCATCAGTGAGCTGCAGGGGGCAAAATCAACCTACGAGCAGTACTTC
CAISELQGAKSTYEQYF
>14|TRBV6-4|.|TRBJ1-1|TRBD1
TGTGCCAGCAGGGGGACAGGGCAGAAGGCTGAAGCTTTCTTT
CASRGTGQKAEAFF
>14|TRBV6-1|.|TRBJ1-2|.
TGTGCCAGCAGTATGGCAGGGATTGGCTATGGCTACACCTTC
CASSMAGIGYGYTF
>13|TRBV29-1|few|TRBJ2-7|.
TGCAGCGTTGGCGGGGCTCTAGGAAGGGAGCAGTACTTC
CSVGGALGREQYF
>14|TRBV10-1|.|TRBJ2-5|.
TGCGCCAGCAGTTCGACAGCGTACCAAGAGACCCAGTACTTC
CASSSTAYQETQYF
>13|TRBV10-3|.|TRBJ1-2|TRBD1
TGTGCCATCAGACAGGGGGCGGCGGATGGCTACACCTTC
CAIRQGAADGYTF
>11|TRBV6-5|.|TRBJ1-1|.
TGTGCCAGCACTAGGAACACTGAAGCTTTCTTT
CASTRNTEAFF
>15|TRBV27|.|TRBJ2-6|.
TGTGCCAGCAGTTTAAATCCTCCTGGGGCCAACGTCCTGACTTTC
CASSLNPPGANVLTF
>16|TRBV9|.|TRBJ1-3|.
TGTGCCAGCAGCCCGGGAGGGGCAGGGCGGGGAAACACCATATATTTT
CASSPGGAGRGNTIYF
>13|TRBV9|.|TRBJ2-7|TRBD1
TGTGCCAGCAGCGCGGGACAGATCTACGAGCAGTACTTC
CASSAGQIYEQYF
>17|TRBV4-1|.|TRBJ1-5|TRBD1
TGCGCCAGCAGCCAACACCCCGGGACAGATAGCAATCAGCCCCAGCATTTT
CASSQHPGTDSNQPQHF
>17|TRBV7-2|.|TRBJ2-7|TRBD1
TGTGCCAGCAGCCCACCCTTCGGGACAGGGAGGATCTACGAGCAGTACTTC
CASSPPFGTGRIYEQYF
>15|TRBV5-6|.|TRBJ1-5|.
TGTGCCAGCAGGCGGTCGGACGGACAAAATCAGCCCCAGCATTTT
CASRRSDGQNQPQHF
>17|TRBV5-4|.|TRBJ2-7|TRBD2
TGTGCCAGCAGCTTGGGTGGACTAGCGGGAGAGTATAGCGAGCAGTACTTC
CASSLGGLAGEYSEQYF
>15|TRBV4-1|.|TRBJ2-1|.
TGCGCCAGCAGCCAAGGAGAGACTAGTTTAAATGAGCAGTTCTTC
CASSQGETSLNEQFF
>14|TRBV5-1|.|TRBJ2-5|.
TGCGCCAGCAGCTTAATCGACAGTCAAGAGACCCAGTACTTC
CASSLIDSQETQYF
>14|TRBV18|.|TRBJ2-7|.
TGTGCCAGCTCACCTACACAGGGTACTTACGAGCAGTACTTC
CASSPTQGTYEQYF
>14|TRBV5-1|.|TRBJ2-7|.
TGCGCCAGCAGCCTGGAACCGGGAGTGGACGAGCAGTACTTC
CASSLEPGVDEQYF
>14|TRBV27|once|TRBJ2-1|.
TGTGCCAGCAGTTTCCAGGGGCAGGGCGATGAGCAGTTCTTC
CASSFQGQGDEQFF
>14|TRBV6-4|.|TRBJ2-5|.
TGTGCCAGCAGTCATGACCCAGGGGTAGGGACCCAGTACTTC
CASSHDPGVGTQYF
>14|TRBV10-3|once|TRBJ1-2|.
TGTGCCATCAGTGAGGGTGACAGGTCCATAGGCTACACCTTC
CAISEGDRSIGYTF
>14|TRBV28|.|TRBJ2-7|.
TGTGCCAGCAGGGTGGGGGGGGCAGGCAACGAGCAGTACTTC
CASRVGGAGNEQYF
>16|TRBV4-1|.|TRBJ1-4|TRBD1
TGCGCCAGCAGCCTAGACAGGGGGCTACTAATAGAAAAACTGTTTTTT
CASSLDRGLLIEKLFF
>11|TRBV28|.|TRBJ1-3|.
TGTGCCAGCTATACTGGAAACACCATATATTTT
CASYTGNTIYF
>13|TRBV29-1|.|TRBJ2-4|.
TGCAGCGTGGCGTCGCGACTTGAAAACATTCAGTACTTC
CSVASRLENIQYF
>14|TRBV6-5|.|TRBJ2-2|.
TGTGCCAGCAGTTACCGGGACACCGACCGGGAGCTGTTTTTT
CASSYRDTDRELFF
>15|TRBV6-5|.|TRBJ1-2|TRBD1
TGTGCCAGCAGTTGGAGCGACAGGGGAAGAGGTAGCTACACCTTC
CASSWSDRGRGSYTF
>15|TRBV7-3|.|TRBJ2-5|.
TGTGCCAGCAGTCCCTTAGGAGGGGGGGGAGAGACCCAGTACTTC
CASSPLGGGGETQYF
>17|TRBV11-3|.|TRBJ2-2|.
TGTGCCAGCAGCTTAGATCTATGGGGGGAGAACACCGGGGAGCTGTTTTTT
CASSLDLWGENTGELFF
>14|TRBV7-9|.|TRBJ2-7|TRBD1
TGTGCCAGCAGCCCTACAGGGGGCTATCACGAGCAGTACTTC
CASSPTGGYHEQYF
>15|TRBV7-8|.|TRBJ1-3|.
TGTGCCAGCAACGACGGGGATCTCTCTGGAAACACCATATATTTT
CASNDGDLSGNTIYF
>12|TRBV5-1|.|TRBJ2-7|.
TGCGCCAGCAGCTTGGATAACTACGAGCAGTACTTC
CASSLDNYEQYF
>14|TRBV25-1|.|TRBJ1-2|TRBD1
TGTGCCAGCAGTGACCCCGGGACAGGGAAAGGCTACACCTTC
CASSDPGTGKGYTF
>12|TRBV6-6|.|TRBJ2-1|TRBD2
TGTGCCAGCAGTGGGGAGGGCGGTGAGCAGTTCTTC
CASSGEGGEQFF
>15|TRBV9|.|TRBJ2-1|TRBD2
TGTGCCAGCAGCGTAGATCCTAGCGGGGGCGTTGAGCAGTTCTTC
CASSVDPSGGVEQFF